These T cell receptor beta chains were read from a single sample in a study of cytomegalovirus exposure and HLA in healthy donors. Repertoires were generated with immunoSEQ multiplex PCR, while TCRdb's copy carries only in-frame clones and drops some. Of 150,000 to 200,000 clones listed, about 75% were seen once; the top ten hold approximately 5%. The sample consisted of PBMCs. The receptor source for this set is a man younger than 30 in good health and CMV-seropositive. CDR3s include the opening cysteine and the closing phenylalanine or tryptophan. D genes are given only for firm matches. Expanded clones get a size class; other rows say once, few or many, or leave the size out.

TRBJ2-5,.,TRBV30,.,CAWKVTGPETQYF,TGTGCCTGGAAAGTAACAGGGCCAGAGACCCAGTACTTC
TRBJ1-2,TRBD1,TRBV6-5,.,CASRRGGRNYGYTF,TGTGCCAGCAGGCGAGGGGGCAGAAACTATGGCTACACCTTC
TRBJ2-3,TRBD1,TRBV9,.,CASSAQGAGRDTQYF,TGTGCCAGCAGCGCCCAGGGGGCAGGGAGAGATACGCAGTATTTT
TRBJ1-1,TRBD1,TRBV4-2,.,CASSPGTVEAFF,TGTGCCAGCAGCCCAGGGACAGTTGAAGCTTTCTTT
TRBJ2-5,.,TRBV7-9,.,CASSLAVEAEETQYF,TGTGCCAGCAGCTTAGCCGTTGAGGCGGAAGAGACCCAGTACTTC
TRBJ1-1,.,TRBV4-2,.,CASSQNAQGWGDTEAFF,TGTGCCAGCAGCCAAAATGCCCAGGGTTGGGGGGACACTGAAGCTTTCTTT
TRBJ2-3,.,TRBV11-2,.,CASSLGSQGNTQYF,TGTGCCAGCAGCTTAGGAAGTCAGGGAAATACGCAGTATTTT
TRBJ1-1,TRBD1,TRBV9,.,CASSPGQGATEAFF,TGTGCCAGCAGTCCCGGACAGGGGGCCACTGAAGCTTTCTTT
TRBJ1-2,TRBD1,TRBV15,.,CATSRADRAAGGYTF,TGTGCCACCAGCAGAGCGGACAGGGCCGCTGGGGGCTACACCTTC
TRBJ1-2,.,TRBV7-2,few,CASSLDRDYGYTF,TGTGCCAGCAGCTTAGACAGGGACTATGGCTACACCTTC
TRBJ2-5,.,TRBV9,few,CASNLTFREFGTQYF,TGTGCCAGCAACCTTACATTTCGGGAGTTCGGGACCCAGTACTTC
TRBJ2-3,.,TRBV5-1,once,CASSVGGGTDTQYF,TGCGCCAGCAGCGTTGGCGGCGGAACAGATACGCAGTATTTT
TRBJ2-1,TRBD1,TRBV4-1,.,CASSLTGGNEQFF,TGCGCCAGCAGCCTAACAGGGGGGAATGAGCAGTTCTTC
TRBJ1-2,TRBD1,TRBV6-1,.,CASSERQGSDGYTF,TGTGCCAGCAGTGAAAGACAGGGCAGTGATGGCTACACCTTC
TRBJ2-5,TRBD1,TRBV5-4,.,CASTKDRGFEETQYF,TGTGCCAGCACCAAGGACAGGGGGTTTGAAGAGACCCAGTACTTC
TRBJ2-1,.,TRBV5-1,.,CASTAGRDNEQFF,TGCGCCAGCACAGCAGGGCGCGACAATGAGCAGTTCTTC
TRBJ1-5,.,TRBV6-1,few,CASSAGRGGGGQPQHF,TGTGCCAGCAGTGCAGGGAGGGGGGGAGGGGGTCAGCCCCAGCATTTT
TRBJ1-1,TRBD1,TRBV30,.,CAWSGDRNPNTEAFF,TGTGCCTGGAGTGGGGACAGAAACCCGAACACTGAAGCTTTCTTT
TRBJ1-4,TRBD1,TRBV4-1,.,CASSQTGGREKLFF,TGCGCCAGCAGCCAGACAGGGGGCAGGGAAAAACTGTTTTTT
TRBJ1-1,.,TRBV4-1,.,CASSQGPRGLNTEAFF,TGCGCCAGCAGCCAAGGACCTAGGGGATTGAACACTGAAGCTTTCTTT
TRBJ1-2,.,TRBV29-1,.,CSVEVEGGYTF,TGCAGCGTTGAGGTGGAGGGCGGCTACACCTTC
TRBJ2-5,.,TRBV20-1,.,CSATGSETQYF,TGCAGTGCTACGGGGTCGGAGACCCAGTACTTC
TRBJ1-1,.,TRBV6-1,.,CASSGSQRTEAFF,TGTGCCAGCAGTGGATCTCAGAGGACTGAAGCTTTCTTT